This T cell receptor beta chain is from a study of T cells after posttransplantation cyclophosphamide. Overall study results and limits: TRB clonality was highly associated with recipient CMV seropositivity and reactivation.

The repertoire was sequenced with immunoSEQ multiplex PCR; TCRdb's copy has only in-frame clones and lacks some. Among 15,000 to 20,000 clones listed, 83% were seen once. On the day of bone marrow donation, the related graft donor provided peripheral blood. Concerning this clone itself: Its antigen is as yet unknown.

V dropped 2 bases and J dropped 10 bases, with 9 bases sitting between them. The CDR3 loop spans 12 amino acids. The germline CDR1 and CDR2 sequences are LGHNA and YNFKEQ. The source of this sequence is a man aged 25 to 40 in good health and a related stem cell transplant donor. J is TRBJ2-1 and V is TRBV4-2; D is unclear. The sequenced material came from memory CD4+ T cells sorted from blood. The CDR3: CASSQPGSEQFF. CDR3 coding DNA: TGTGCCAGCAGCCAACCCGGGTCCGAGCAGTTCTTC.